This record looks at one T cell receptor beta chain sequence and its context. Repertoires were generated with immunoSEQ multiplex PCR, while TCRdb's copy carries only in-frame clones and drops some. The data contain some 260,000 clones, roughly 90% of them singletons. The sample is drawn from a study of blood T cell repertoires in COVID-19. The CDR3 consists of 15 residues. V lost 6 bases and J 2 bases, leaving 14 bases between the germline ends. Germline V CDR1 and CDR2: MNHEY, SVGAGI. Donors in Cohort 3 counted as recovered after two negative PCRs, clearance, or symptom resolution. This TCR came from a man aged 40-49 years who had recovered from COVID-19. V gene TRBV6-5 combines with J gene TRBJ2-1; possibly TRBD1 for D (6 bases). Sequenced: PBMCs or T cells enriched from blood (not recorded which). The CDR3 coding sequence is TGTGCCAGCAGATCAGGACAGATAGCCTACAATGAGCAGTTCTTC. It specifies CASRSGQIAYNEQFF.